The 21 T cell receptor beta chains below were found in one sample sequenced in a study of T cells after yellow fever vaccination. TCRdb analysed the 5' RACE reads with MiXCR anew, one entry per CDR3 protein. The sample shows approximately 150,000 distinct CDR3 sequences, approximately 9.7% of them seen only once. The sequences come from CD8+ T cells sorted from PBMCs, collected 45 days after the yellow fever booster vaccination. These receptors all stem from a man aged 18 to 30 who received the YFV17D yellow fever vaccine.

This clonotype was detected ten times or more. The chain's CDR3 is CSVEDSRAGAKNIQYF. Here the CDR3 DNA reads TGCAGCGTTGAAGACAGTAGGGCAGGGGCCAAAAACATTCAGTACTTC. The chain combines TRBV29-1 with TRBJ2-4; perhaps TRBD1 as D (5 bases). The length of the CDR3 is 16 residues. Germline CDR1 and CDR2: SQVTM and ANQGSEA. The V end lost 0 bases, the J end lost 1 base, and 13 bases lay between the germline ends.

Ten or more counts support this clonotype. This chain uses TRBV11-2 with TRBJ2-5; perhaps TRBD2 as D (6 bases). V was clipped by 5 bases and J by 7 bases, with 17 bases between them. CDR3 length: 14 residues. Germline assignment: CDR1 SGHAT and CDR2 FQNNGV. The CDR3 nucleotides are TGTGCCAGCAGCCCCAACGAGGGAGGTTGGACCCAGTACTTC. Its translation is CASSPNEGGWTQYF. Full variable domain (rest looked up from reference TRBV11-2 and TRBJ2-5): EAGVAQSPRYKIIEKRQSVAFWCNPISGHATLYWYQQILGQGPKLLIQFQNNGVVDDSQLPKDRFSAERLKGVDSTLKIQPAKLEDSAVYLCASSPNEGGWTQYFGPGTRLLVL.

The rearrangement links TRBV6-2 or TRBV6-3 to TRBJ1-2, with 9 bases fitting TRBD1. CDR3 size: 14 residues. Germline CDR1 reads MNHEY; CDR2 reads SVGEGT. With 4 bases clipped from V and 8 bases from J, the junction kept 8 bases outside the gene matches. As DNA, the CDR3 is TGTGCCAGCAGTTCGTCCGGGACAGGGAACGGCTACACCTTC. This codes for CASSSSGTGNGYTF.

The V call is TRBV12-3 or TRBV12-4, the J call TRBJ1-2; D is perhaps TRBD1 (5 bases). The CDR3 contains 12 residues. Trimming left V 7 bases short and J 7 bases short, with 13 bases between. CDR3 protein: CASTEAGLGYTF. The CDR3 coding sequence is TGTGCCAGCACCGAAGCGGGGCTTGGCTACACCTTC.

This clonotype was detected ten times or more. The chain links TRBV9 to TRBJ2-1; 7 bases fit TRBD1. The CDR3 contains 15 residues. Germline trimming cut 3 bases from V and 5 bases from J; bases unmatched to any gene: 8. CDR1 and CDR2 (germline): SGDLS, YYNGEE. The CDR3 reads CASSATGIGDNEQFF. Written as DNA, the CDR3 is TGTGCCAGCAGCGCGACAGGGATAGGCGACAATGAGCAGTTCTTC.

This clonotype was seen more than once but under ten times. This rearrangement joins TRBV20-1 to TRBJ2-1; 8 bases align to TRBD2. The CDR3 covers 15 residues. Germline V CDR1 and CDR2: DFQATT, SNEGSKA (reference sequence). The V segment lost 4 bases and the J segment 2 bases; nucleotides outside the gene matches: 7. In nucleotides, the CDR3 is TGCAGTGCTACTAAAGCGGGGGCCGCCTACAATGAGCAGTTCTTC. Translated, it gives CSATKAGAAYNEQFF.

The V call is TRBV15, the J call TRBJ2-1, with D possibly TRBD2 on 6 matching bases. The ends were cut back, 1 base at V and 1 base at J, with 11 bases in the middle. From germline, CDR1 is LNHNV and CDR2 YYDKDF (reference sequence). The CDR3 contains 16 residues. DNA for the CDR3: TGTGCCACCAGCAGAGTCCGGGGGAATTCCTACAATGAGCAGTTCTTC. Its protein product is CATSRVRGNSYNEQFF.

This clonotype was recorded a few times. The chain is built from TRBV9 and TRBJ2-7; TRBD1 might be the D (5 bases). Germline CDR1 and CDR2: SGDLS and YYNGEE. The length of the CDR3 is 13 residues. V lost 4 bases, J lost 4 bases, and 12 bases lay in between. Here the CDR3 DNA reads TGTGCCAGCAGCCCGCCGCAGGGATACGAGCAGTACTTC. Its translation is CASSPPQGYEQYF. The full variable domain, with the rest looked up from reference TRBV9 and TRBJ2-7, is DSGVTQTPKHLITATGQRVTLRCSPRSGDLSVYWYQQSLDQGLQFLIQYYNGEERAKGNILERFSAQQFPDLHSELNLSSLELGDSALYFCASSPPQGYEQYFGPGTRLTVT.

This clonotype was recorded a few times. V gene TRBV28 combines with J gene TRBJ1-3; D uncertain. Germline-derived CDR1 and CDR2 are MDHEN and SYDVKM. The CDR3 covers 15 residues. With 4 bases removed from V and 5 bases from J, the gap between germline ends came to 15 bases. CDR3 DNA sequence: TGTGCCAGCAGTTCCCGGAGGAAAGGAAGAAACACCATATATTTT. Translation: CASSSRRKGRNTIYF.

This chain links TRBV5-1 with TRBJ2-7; 7 bases are shared with TRBD1. Trimming cost V 3 bases and J 3 bases; bases outside gene matches: 3. Germline assignment: CDR1 SGHRS and CDR2 YFSETQ. This CDR3 has 13 residues. The CDR3 spells CASSWGQYYEQYF. In DNA form, the CDR3 reads TGCGCCAGCAGCTGGGGACAGTACTACGAGCAGTACTTC.

This clonotype was recorded at least ten times. The CDR3: CASSLARGGNEQFF. The CDR3 coding sequence is TGTGCCAGCAGCTTGGCCCGGGGGGGCAATGAGCAGTTCTTC. This chain links TRBV5-5 with TRBJ2-1, with TRBD2 matching over 8 bases. This CDR3 contains 14 residues. With V trimmed by 0 bases and J by 6 bases, 2 bases remained unmatched. CDR1 and CDR2 (germline): SGHKS, YYEKEE (reference sequence).

This clonotype was observed at least ten times. The rearrangement links TRBV5-1 to TRBJ2-1; 9 nucleotides match TRBD1. Germline CDR1 reads SGHRS; CDR2 reads YFSETQ. This CDR3 has 18 amino acids. V lost 1 base to trimming and J lost 7 bases; unmatched junction nucleotides: 15. The CDR3: CASSLIPGQGPGWNEQFF. Here the CDR3 DNA reads TGCGCCAGCAGCTTGATCCCGGGACAGGGACCGGGATGGAATGAGCAGTTCTTC. The entire variable domain, with the rest obtained from reference TRBV5-1 and TRBJ2-1, is as follows: KAGVTQTPRYLIKTRGQQVTLSCSPISGHRSVSWYQQTPGQGLQFLFEYFSETQRNKGNFPGRFSGRQFSNSRSEMNVSTLELGDSALYLCASSLIPGQGPGWNEQFFGPGTRLTVL.

This clonotype was detected many times. The chain combines TRBV9 with TRBJ2-7, with D possibly matching TRBD1 (5 bases). V lost 0 bases, J lost 2 bases, and 12 bases lay in between. This CDR3 is 15 amino acids long. Per germline, CDR1 SGDLS and CDR2 YYNGEE. In DNA form, the CDR3 reads TGTGCCAGCAGCGTAGGGCAGGGCTTAACCTACGAGCAGTACTTC. Protein sequence: CASSVGQGLTYEQYF.

The chain links TRBV19 to TRBJ1-5, with a weak D call TRBD1 (6 bases). Trimming pared 3 bases from V and 7 bases from J, leaving 13 bases between. CDR1 is LNHDA and CDR2 is SQIVND in the germline V gene (reference sequence). CDR3 size: 14 residues. For the CDR3, the DNA is TGTGCCAGTAGTATGGCAACGGGGGGCCAGCCCCAGCATTTT. Translation gives CASSMATGGQPQHF.

This clonotype came up a few times. The chain has TRBV18 and TRBJ2-1; 15 bases match TRBD2. This CDR3 is 16 amino acids long. V shed 3 bases, J shed 10 bases, and the junction held 7 bases outside the gene matches. The germline V gene encodes CDR1 KGHSH and CDR2 LQKENI. The CDR3 bases are TGTGCCAGCTCACCTGGACTAGCGGGGGGGCCTGGGGAGCAGTTCTTC. Its protein is CASSPGLAGGPGEQFF.

This clonotype was seen a few times. V usage is TRBV7-9 and J usage is TRBJ2-7; D is unclear. The CDR3 runs to 16 residues. Trimming cost V 0 bases and J 9 bases, with 21 bases left between them. Germline CDR1 SEHNR, CDR2 FQNEAQ (reference sequence). CDR3 sequence (DNA): TGTGCCAGCAGCTTAGCGTTAGGAAGCTTCGGTTTGGGGCAGTACTTC. As protein: CASSLALGSFGLGQYF.

The chain links TRBV19 to TRBJ2-5; maybe TRBD2 (6 bases). CDR1 and CDR2 (germline): LNHDA, SQIVND (reference sequence). The V and J ends lost 4 bases and 0 bases respectively, with 12 bases between them. The CDR3 covers 15 residues. The CDR3 sequence is CASSTVSGDQETQYF. CDR3 nucleotides: TGTGCCAGTAGTACCGTTAGCGGCGACCAAGAGACCCAGTACTTC.

The gene calls are TRBV6-2 or TRBV6-3 and TRBJ1-5; D might be TRBD1 (5 bases). Per the germline V gene, CDR1 is MNHEY and CDR2 is SVGEGT. CDR3 length: 17 amino acids. Trimming stripped 0 bases from V and 1 base from J, with 13 bases between. The CDR3 loop reads CASSYSFTRVSNQPQHF. The CDR3 nucleotides read TGTGCCAGCAGTTACTCGTTTACCAGGGTGAGCAATCAGCCCCAGCATTTT.

The J gene is TRBJ2-2, the V gene TRBV6-5; no definite D call. CDR1 and CDR2 (germline): MNHEY, SVGAGI. This CDR3 is 15 amino acids long. V lost 0 bases to trimming and J lost 1 base, with 6 bases between them. The chain's CDR3 is CASSYSQQNTGELFF. In DNA, the CDR3 is TGTGCCAGCAGTTACTCCCAACAGAACACCGGGGAGCTGTTTTTT.

The rearrangement uses TRBV7-9 and TRBJ2-7; 9 positions match TRBD1. With 0 bases clipped from V and 2 bases from J, the junction kept 8 bases outside the gene matches. CDR3 length: 17 residues. Germline V gene lookup returns CDR1 SEHNR and CDR2 FQNEAQ (reference sequence). The CDR3 DNA reads as TGTGCCAGCAGCTTAGCGGGGAGGGGACAGGGTGCCTACGAGCAGTACGTC. Amino acids: CASSLAGRGQGAYEQYV.

This clonotype was detected only a few times. The genes are TRBV6-5 and TRBJ2-1; 8 bases line up with TRBD2. The CDR3 runs 12 residues. The V gene's germline CDR1 is MNHEY and CDR2 SVGAGI. Trimming at V came to 5 bases and at J to 13 bases, leaving 7 bases not matched to a gene. The chain's CDR3 is CASSPPAGGQFF. The CDR3 bases are TGTGCCAGCAGTCCCCCCGCGGGGGGTCAGTTCTTC.